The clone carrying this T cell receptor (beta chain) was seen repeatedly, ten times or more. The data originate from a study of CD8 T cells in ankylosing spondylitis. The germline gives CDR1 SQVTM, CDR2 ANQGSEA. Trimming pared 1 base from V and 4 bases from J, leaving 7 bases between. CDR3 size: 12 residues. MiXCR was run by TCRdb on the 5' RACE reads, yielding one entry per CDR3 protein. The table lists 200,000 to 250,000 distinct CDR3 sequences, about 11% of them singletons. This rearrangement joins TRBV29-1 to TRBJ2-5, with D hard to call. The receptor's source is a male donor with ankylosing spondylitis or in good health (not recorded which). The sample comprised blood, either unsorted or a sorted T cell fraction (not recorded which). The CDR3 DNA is TGCAGCGTTGAAGGAGTCGCAGAGACCCAGTACTTC. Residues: CSVEGVAETQYF.